The 5 T cell receptor beta chains in this list originate from one sample, sequenced in a study of T-cell memory formation after mild COVID-19. TCRdb ran MiXCR on the 5' RACE reads and lists one entry per CDR3 protein. The data show over 70,000 distinct CDR3 sequences, 10% to 15% seen once. Sequencing used PBMCs or a T cell subset sorted from them (not recorded which). All receptors come from an adult woman who had mild COVID-19 (a few samples of this study predate the infection). Cell type and time point are not known.

The rearrangement links TRBV15 to TRBJ2-7, with TRBD1 as a possible D gene (5 bases). CDR3 length: 15 residues. The germline V gene encodes CDR1 LNHNV and CDR2 YYDKDF (reference sequence). The V end was cut by 0 bases, the J end by 6 bases, with 15 bases between. The CDR3 coding sequence is TGTGCCACCAGCAGAGATCAGGGTGGCAGGGTCGAGCAGTACTTC. It yields the protein CATSRDQGGRVEQYF.

The rearrangement links TRBV6-5 to TRBJ2-3, with a weak D call TRBD2 (6 bases). The CDR3 runs to 12 residues. Trimming took off 8 bases at V and 3 bases at J, with 9 bases between the two ends. From germline, CDR1 is MNHEY and CDR2 SVGAGI. CDR3 amino acids: CASGGSTDTQYF. CDR3 DNA: TGTGCCAGCGGGGGGAGTACAGATACGCAGTATTTT.

V is TRBV20-1 and J is TRBJ2-7; possible D gene TRBD1, 6 bases. Germline CDR1 DFQATT, CDR2 SNEGSKA (reference sequence). The CDR3 length is 15 residues. The V end lost 6 bases, the J end lost 3 bases, and 21 bases lay between the germline ends. CDR3 in amino acids: CSAKTPGADYYEQYF. Here the CDR3 DNA reads TGCAGTGCAAAGACTCCAGGGGCTGACTACTACGAGCAGTACTTC.

The chain is built from TRBV15 and TRBJ2-3; unclear D gene. This CDR3 is built from 12 residues. Germline loops: CDR1 LNHNV, CDR2 YYDKDF (reference sequence). Trimming took off 0 bases at V and 4 bases at J, with 2 bases between the two ends. CDR3 in DNA: TGTGCCACCAGCAGAGACCCAGATACGCAGTATTTT. Translation: CATSRDPDTQYF.

V usage is TRBV4-1 and J usage is TRBJ2-7; TRBD1 matches 9 bases. This CDR3 has 14 amino acids. The V segment lost 4 bases and the J segment 5 bases; nucleotides outside the gene matches: 6. Germline lookup yields CDR1 MGHRA and CDR2 YSYEKL. This CDR3 reads CASSLGQGYDEQYF. The DNA of the CDR3 is TGCGCCAGCAGCCTTGGACAGGGGTACGACGAGCAGTACTTC.